The next 23 T cell receptor beta chains were all read from a single sample in a study of regulatory T cells in long-lasting Graves disease. Noted time point: persistent/refractory GD, antithyroid drugs over 5 years with positive TRAb. TCR sequences were obtained from RNA taken from PBMCs. The TCR beta library used iRepertoire HTBI primers with Arm-PCR amplification of CDR3. Via MiXCR, TCRdb re-called the multiplex PCR reads, giving one row per CDR3 protein. The data show over 650,000 distinct CDR3 sequences, approximately 31% seen once. The specimen was peripheral blood mononuclear cells (PBMCs), collected when the disease was refractory, from a patient treated with antithyroid drugs. The receptors derive from a female donor with Graves disease.

This clonotype has just one count. The gene calls are TRBV6-1 and TRBJ2-7; possibly TRBD2 for D (6 bases). This CDR3 has 14 amino acids. The ends were cut back, 5 bases at V and 6 bases at J, with 17 bases in the middle. CDR1 is MNHNS and CDR2 is SASEGT in the germline V gene. The chain's CDR3 is CASSKSGGVPEQYF. The CDR3 nucleotides read TGTGCCAGCAGTAAGAGTGGCGGGGTTCCCGAGCAGTACTTC.

The chain combines TRBV30 with TRBJ1-1; D perhaps matches TRBD1 (6 bases). The germline V gene encodes CDR1 GTSNPN and CDR2 SVGIG (reference sequence). The CDR3 totals 15 residues. The V and J ends lost 0 bases and 0 bases respectively, with 11 bases between them. CDR3 in amino acids: CAWSVGGHLNTEAFF. CDR3 DNA: TGTGCCTGGAGTGTAGGGGGACATCTGAACACTGAAGCTTTCTTT.

The chain links TRBV20-1 to TRBJ2-5; 7 bases are shared with TRBD2. This CDR3 contains 15 residues. Germline values: CDR1 DFQATT, CDR2 SNEGSKA (reference sequence). V was pared by 0 bases and J by 3 bases, with 7 bases of the junction left unmatched. The DNA of the CDR3 is TGCAGTGCTAGAGATCTGAGGCTAGCGGAAGAGACCCAGTACTTC. This codes for CSARDLRLAEETQYF.

V is TRBV13 and J is TRBJ2-7; D possibly corresponds to TRBD1 (5 bases). Trimming stripped 5 bases from V and 9 bases from J, with 11 bases between. The length of the CDR3 is 11 residues. From germline, CDR1 is PRHDT and CDR2 FYEKMQ (reference sequence). The CDR3 reads CASSVSGAQYF. CDR3 nucleotide sequence: TGTGCCAGCAGCGTAAGTGGGGCGCAGTACTTC.

This clonotype was seen more than once but under ten times. The chain links TRBV24-1 to TRBJ2-1; tentative D call: TRBD1 (6 bases). Germline assignment: CDR1 KGHDR and CDR2 SFDVKD. V was shortened by 1 base and J by 8 bases, with 8 bases between the two germline ends. The CDR3 is made up of 13 amino acids. CDR3 sequence: CATSDFRGHEQFF. The CDR3 DNA reads TGTGCCACCAGTGATTTCAGGGGTCATGAGCAGTTCTTC.

This clonotype was picked up a small number of times. J is TRBJ1-1 and V is TRBV30; D is undetermined. CDR3 size: 14 residues. The germline V gene has CDR1 GTSNPN and CDR2 SVGIG (reference sequence). V lost 8 bases, J lost 4 bases, and 20 bases lay in between. DNA of the CDR3: TGTGCCACAGACTCGGACCTGATGGGCACTGAAGCTTTCTTT. This encodes CATDSDLMGTEAFF. The complete variable domain, with remaining parts taken from reference TRBV30 and TRBJ1-1, reads SQTIHQWPATLVQPVGSPLSLECTVEGTSNPNLYWYRQAAGRGLQLLFYSVGIGQISSEVPQNLSASRPQDRQFILSSKKLLLSDSGFYLCATDSDLMGTEAFFGQGTRLTVV.

This clonotype was seen many times. The V and J genes are TRBV12-3 or TRBV12-4 and TRBJ2-2; 13 nucleotides align to TRBD2. There are 22 residues in the CDR3. Germline trimming cut 6 bases from V and 1 base from J; bases unmatched to any gene: 20. CDR3 loop: CASSPLRRGTSGMGMNTGELFF. The CDR3 coding sequence is TGTGCCAGCAGCCCACTCCGGAGGGGGACTAGCGGGATGGGTATGAACACCGGGGAGCTGTTTTTT.

This clonotype was recorded at least ten times. The chain links TRBV12-3 or TRBV12-4 to TRBJ1-6; 8 bases map to TRBD1. The CDR3 has 14 amino acids. V dropped 3 bases and J dropped 9; count of bases not matched to a gene: 4. The CDR3 sequence: CASSFGQGGSPLHF. CDR3 sequence (DNA): TGTGCCAGCAGTTTCGGACAGGGTGGTTCACCCCTCCACTTT.

This chain joins TRBV24-1 and TRBJ1-2; TRBD1 might be the D (5 bases). V lost 9 bases and J lost 8, with 21 bases in between. The CDR3 loop spans 14 amino acids. Germline lookup yields CDR1 KGHDR and CDR2 SFDVKD. The CDR3 region is CATGDGRGVGGYTF. The CDR3 nucleotides read TGTGCCACCGGGGACGGAAGGGGAGTCGGGGGCTACACCTTC.

Comment on this clonotype: One end of the junction does not line up with germline, which may come from a read error. The CDR3 loop is CASSRFGGKNTEAFF. The DNA of the CDR3 is TGTGCTAGCAGCCGATTCGGAGGGAAGAACACTGAAGCTTTCTTT. The J gene is TRBJ1-1, the V gene TRBV7-7, with D unclear. CDR1 is SSHAT, CDR2 FNYEAQ, per germline (reference sequence). The length of the CDR3 is 15 residues.

The chain is built from TRBV20-1 and TRBJ1-2; 8 bases align to TRBD1. J was trimmed by 8 bases and V by 4 bases; bases with no gene match: 9. Per the germline V gene, CDR1 is DFQATT and CDR2 is SNEGSKA (reference sequence). The CDR3 length is 13 residues. The CDR3 sequence is CSAKGQGAGGYTF. The CDR3 nucleotides are TGCAGTGCTAAGGGGCAGGGGGCAGGCGGCTACACCTTC.

The sample holds many counts of this clonotype. The chain carries TRBV12-3 or TRBV12-4 and TRBJ2-7; TRBD2 agrees at 8 bases. With 5 bases clipped from V and 0 bases from J, the junction kept 6 bases outside the gene matches. The length of the CDR3 is 15 residues. The CDR3 bases are TGTGCCAGCAGTCTGCGGGAGGTCCCCTCCTACGAGCAGTACTTC. Translating gives CASSLREVPSYEQYF.

This clonotype was counted at least ten times. The chain uses TRBV28 and TRBJ1-1; 11 bases match TRBD1. Trimming took 5 bases from V and 5 from J; bases not matched to a gene: 13. CDR1 and CDR2 (germline): MDHEN, SYDVKM. The CDR3 is 17 amino acids. The CDR3 region is CASSVLRTGGGRTEAFF. Written as DNA, the CDR3 is TGTGCCAGCAGTGTACTACGGACAGGGGGCGGGAGGACTGAAGCTTTCTTT.

V is TRBV20-1 and J is TRBJ2-5; 8 bases fit TRBD2. J lost 6 bases, V lost 7 bases, and 13 bases had no gene match. Germline V gene lookup returns CDR1 DFQATT and CDR2 SNEGSKA (reference sequence). The CDR3 sequence is 14 residues long. CDR3 sequence (DNA): TGCAGTGTGTCCGGAGGTAGCGGGATAAAGACCCAGTACTTC. This codes for CSVSGGSGIKTQYF.

This chain joins TRBV13 and TRBJ1-6; TRBD1 matches at 12 bases. Germline-derived CDR1 and CDR2 are PRHDT and FYEKMQ (reference sequence). V trimming: 3 bases; J trimming: 8 bases; junction bases outside the gene matches: 14. This CDR3 contains 19 residues. In DNA, the CDR3 is TGTGCCAGCAGCTTGAGGCGGGGGACAGGGGGCATTCAGGATTCACCCCTCCACTTT. Translating it yields CASSLRRGTGGIQDSPLHF.

J is TRBJ2-5 and V is TRBV15; 9 nucleotides match TRBD1. CDR1 and CDR2 from the germline V gene are LNHNV and YYDKDF (reference sequence). V dropped 2 bases and J dropped 7; count of bases not matched to a gene: 5. CDR3 size: 14 residues. This CDR3 is CATSRTTGGATQYF. CDR3 DNA sequence: TGTGCCACCAGCAGAACGACAGGGGGGGCGACCCAGTACTTC.

Note on this clonotype: With a much larger clone just one base away, this may be a read error. The conserved final phenylalanine or tryptophan is absent from the CDR3, which likely points to a read error. The chain employs TRBV28 and TRBJ1-2; TRBD1 matches at 8 bases. The CDR3 is 15 amino acids. Germline CDR1 is MDHEN and CDR2 is SYDVKM. V gave up 3 bases and J gave up 8 bases; unmatched junction bases: 11. CDR3 residues: CASSFGGTGLNGYTL. Here the CDR3 DNA reads TGTGCCAGCAGTTTCGGGGGGACAGGTCTTAACGGCTACACCCTC.

V is TRBV3-1 and J is TRBJ2-7; 9 bases are a match to TRBD2. Germline V lookup: CDR1 LGHDT, CDR2 YNNKEL (reference sequence). The CDR3 covers 16 residues. With 0 bases clipped from V and 6 bases from J, the junction kept 9 bases outside the gene matches. This chain's CDR3 is CASSQEVGLAGSEQYF. CDR3 nucleotides: TGTGCCAGCAGCCAAGAAGTCGGTCTAGCGGGATCCGAGCAGTACTTC.

The V call is TRBV19, the J call TRBJ2-7; 9 bases are a match to TRBD2. J was trimmed by 3 bases and V by 5 bases; bases with no gene match: 8. Germline V CDR1 and CDR2: LNHDA, SQIVND (reference sequence). The CDR3 has 15 amino acids. The CDR3 here is CASSLSTSGFYEQYF. As DNA, the CDR3 is TGTGCCAGTAGTCTCTCGACTAGCGGATTCTACGAGCAGTACTTC.

This chain joins TRBV19 and TRBJ1-1; TRBD1 might be the D (5 bases). This CDR3 is built from 15 residues. Looked up from germline, CDR1 is LNHDA and CDR2 is SQIVND (reference sequence). V lost 3 bases, J lost 4 bases, and 15 bases lay in between. CDR3 sequence (DNA): TGTGCCAGTAGTATTACGGGGCGAGCTGGCACTGAAGCTTTCTTT. Amino acids: CASSITGRAGTEAFF.

This chain uses TRBV12-3 or TRBV12-4 with TRBJ2-1; D not certain. CDR3 length: 12 amino acids. V was cut by 5 bases and J by 9 bases, with 11 bases left in between. CDR3 nucleotides: TGTGCCAGCAGTGCGACCGGTCTTGAGCAGTTCTTC. The encoded protein is CASSATGLEQFF.

This clonotype has just a few counts. J is TRBJ2-5 and V is TRBV19; 14 bases are shared with TRBD2. After removal of 7 bases from V and 5 bases from J, the junction contained 6 bases not matched to a gene. Germline V gene sequence: CDR1 LNHDA, CDR2 SQIVND (reference sequence). This CDR3 has 15 residues. The CDR3 region is CASTPGTSGSETQYF. CDR3 nucleotides: TGTGCCAGTACCCCCGGGACTAGCGGGAGTGAGACCCAGTACTTC.

This clonotype was seen many times. J is TRBJ1-5 and V is TRBV12-3 or TRBV12-4; D is undetermined. This CDR3 comprises 15 residues. V was pared by 3 bases and J by 7 bases, with 16 bases between. The CDR3 nucleotides are TGTGCCAGCAGTTTTTCACAGAGGGATCAGCAGCCCCAGCATTTT. Encoded protein: CASSFSQRDQQPQHF.